The next 28 T cell receptor beta chains were all read from a single sample in a study of T cell responses to AZD1222 COVID-19 vaccine. Method: immunoSEQ multiplex PCR; TCRdb's copy keeps in-frame clones and lacks some. Among 120,000 or so clones listed, approximately 88% were seen once. The sample in question was peripheral blood, obtained on day 0 of AZD1222 vaccination. These receptors were taken from an adult in good health.

The CDR3 here is CASSLGQLSNSPLHF. DNA for the CDR3: TGTGCCAGCAGCTTAGGACAGCTTAGTAATTCACCCCTCCACTTT. The V and J genes are TRBV7-8 and TRBJ1-6; D might be TRBD1 (5 bases). Germline CDR1 is SGHVS and CDR2 is FQNEAQ. V lost 1 base and J 6 bases, leaving 10 bases between the germline ends. The CDR3 consists of 15 residues.

This rearrangement joins TRBV3-1 (or the pseudogene TRBV3-2) to TRBJ1-1; no clear D. The CDR3 has 13 amino acids. CDR1 and CDR2 (germline): LGHDT, YNNKEL (reference sequence). The V end was cut by 1 base, the J end by 5 bases, with 8 bases between. The CDR3 sequence: CASSQGKRTEAFF. The CDR3 bases are TGTGCCAGCAGCCAAGGGAAAAGGACTGAAGCTTTCTTT.

V and J are TRBV19 and TRBJ1-5, with D unclear. CDR1 and CDR2 (germline): LNHDA, SQIVND (reference sequence). The CDR3 has 12 residues. V was clipped by 2 bases and J by 5 bases, with 4 bases between them. CDR3 nucleotides: TGTGCCAGTAGTATACGGGATCAGCCCCAGCATTTT. It encodes CASSIRDQPQHF.

The gene calls are TRBV7-3 and TRBJ1-1, with D possibly TRBD1 on 5 matching bases. Germline V gene sequence: CDR1 SGHTA, CDR2 FQGTGA. The V and J ends lost 4 bases and 1 base respectively, with 10 bases between them. CDR3 size: 14 residues. CDR3 region: CASSSGTGNTEAFF. In DNA, the CDR3 is TGTGCCAGCAGCTCCGGGACGGGGAACACTGAAGCTTTCTTT.

This clone showed up just a few times. V and J are TRBV3-1 (or the pseudogene TRBV3-2) and TRBJ2-2; D is undetermined. Germline V gene data show CDR1 as LGHDT and CDR2 as YNNKEL (reference sequence). V was cut by 0 bases and J by 6 bases, with 2 bases left in between. The CDR3 covers 12 residues. CDR3 protein: CASSQEAGELFF. The CDR3 nucleotides read TGTGCCAGCAGCCAAGAGGCCGGGGAGCTGTTTTTT.

V gene TRBV14 combines with J gene TRBJ1-1; D ambiguous. CDR1 is SGHDN, CDR2 FVKESK, per germline. V lost 3 bases, J lost 4 bases, and 9 bases lay in between. The CDR3 length is 13 residues. The CDR3 here is CASSQGSGTEAFF. CDR3 DNA sequence: TGTGCCAGCAGCCAGGGGAGCGGCACTGAAGCTTTCTTT.

The V gene is TRBV4-2, the J gene TRBJ1-2, with 9 bases matching TRBD1. In germline, CDR1 is LGHNA, CDR2 YNFKEQ. Trimming at V came to 0 bases and at J to 6 bases, leaving 5 bases not matched to a gene. The CDR3 is 15 residues long. For the CDR3, the DNA is TGTGCCAGCAGCCAAGATGCCGGGACAGGGAATGGCTACACCTTC. Amino acid sequence: CASSQDAGTGNGYTF.

The chain links TRBV6-5 to TRBJ1-1, with 7 nucleotides matching TRBD1. Germline assignment: CDR1 MNHEY and CDR2 SVGAGI. The CDR3 has 15 residues. Losses at the gene ends were 2 bases for V and 4 bases for J; bases not matched to a gene: 7. CDR3 region: CASSYDPDRVTEAFF. In DNA, the CDR3 is TGTGCCAGCAGTTACGACCCCGACAGGGTCACTGAAGCTTTCTTT.

The chain employs TRBV11-2 and TRBJ2-7; 7 bases are shared with TRBD2. The CDR3 has 12 residues. Germline lookup yields CDR1 SGHAT and CDR2 FQNNGV. Unmatched junction bases numbered 0, after V lost 5 bases and J lost 2 bases. CDR3 coding DNA: TGTGCCAGCAGCGGGACTACCTACGAGCAGTACTTC. Translating gives CASSGTTYEQYF.

The V gene is TRBV18, the J gene TRBJ2-7, with D perhaps being TRBD1 or TRBD2 (7 bases each). The CDR3 runs 15 residues. V lost 2 bases and J lost 1, with 12 bases in between. Germline loops: CDR1 KGHSH, CDR2 LQKENI. The CDR3 DNA reads TGTGCCAGCTCACCATCAGGGGGGGGGTCCTACGAGCAGTACTTC. Translation gives CASSPSGGGSYEQYF. Full variable domain (missing parts from reference TRBV18 and TRBJ2-7): NAGVMQNPRHLVRRRGQEARLRCSPMKGHSHVYWYRQLPEEGLKFMVYLQKENIIDESGMPKERFSAEFPKEGPSILRIQQVVRGDSAAYFCASSPSGGGSYEQYFGPGTRLTVT.

The rearrangement links TRBV18 to TRBJ1-1; 7 positions agree with TRBD1. Trimming removed 2 bases from V and 4 bases from J; junction bases left unmatched: 4. This CDR3 region has 14 residues. The germline V gene encodes CDR1 KGHSH and CDR2 LQKENI. The CDR3 sequence: CASSPTRQGTEAFF. The CDR3 DNA is TGTGCCAGCTCACCAACCAGACAGGGCACTGAAGCTTTCTTT.

The genes are TRBV6-5 and TRBJ2-7, with D perhaps matching TRBD2 (6 bases). Trimming took off 8 bases at V and 2 bases at J, with 13 bases between the two ends. The germline CDR1 and CDR2 sequences are MNHEY and SVGAGI. The CDR3 sequence is 13 residues long. As DNA, the CDR3 is TGTGCCAGCGGCCGGGACTCCCCCTACGAGCAGTACTTC. This codes for CASGRDSPYEQYF.

V usage is TRBV6-6 and J usage is TRBJ2-3; D unresolved. From germline, CDR1 is MNHNY and CDR2 SVGAGI (reference sequence). V lost 6 bases to trimming and J lost 4 bases, with 11 bases between them. CDR3 length equals 13 residues. In DNA, the CDR3 is TGTGCCAGCAGGCTTGACCGCCCAGATACGCAGTATTTT. Residues: CASRLDRPDTQYF.

The chain is built from TRBV6-1 and TRBJ1-2; D gene unclear. Germline loops: CDR1 MNHNS, CDR2 SASEGT. V lost 0 bases to trimming and J lost 8 bases, with 10 bases between them. This CDR3 region has 13 residues. The CDR3 region is CASSEAGMEGYTF. The CDR3 nucleotides are TGTGCCAGCAGTGAAGCTGGCATGGAGGGCTACACCTTC.

The chain uses TRBV5-1 and TRBJ2-1; 7 bases map to TRBD1. After removal of 3 bases from V and 4 bases from J, the junction contained 4 bases not matched to a gene. The length of the CDR3 is 14 residues. Germline CDR1 is SGHRS and CDR2 is YFSETQ. CDR3 bases: TGCGCCAGCAGCTCGGGACAGAATTACAATGAGCAGTTCTTC. Encoded protein: CASSSGQNYNEQFF.

The CDR3 DNA sequence: TGTGCCAGGAGCGAGACAGGGCCTTCCGGCTACACCTTC. This sequence encodes CARSETGPSGYTF. The chain carries TRBV7-2 and TRBJ1-2; the match to TRBD1 covers 7 bases. V shed 9 bases and J 8 bases; nucleotides not matched to a gene: 12. The V gene's germline CDR1 is SGHTA and CDR2 FQGNSA. The CDR3 has 13 amino acids.

V and J are TRBV5-1 and TRBJ1-1, with 8 bases that match TRBD1. Trimming at V came to 4 bases and at J to 5 bases, leaving 7 bases not matched to a gene. Germline V gene sequence: CDR1 SGHRS, CDR2 YFSETQ. The CDR3 consists of 14 residues. CDR3 in amino acids: CASSGQGAQTEAFF. In nucleotides, the CDR3 is TGCGCCAGCAGCGGGCAGGGGGCGCAAACTGAAGCTTTCTTT.

The V call is TRBV27, the J call TRBJ2-2; 7 positions agree with TRBD1. The CDR3 loop spans 13 amino acids. The V and J ends lost 8 bases and 1 base, in that order; junction bases with no gene match: 1. Germline V CDR1 and CDR2: MNHEY, SMNVEV (reference sequence). CDR3 protein: CASRQGNTGELFF. In nucleotides, the CDR3 is TGTGCCAGCCGACAGGGGAACACCGGGGAGCTGTTTTTT.

V and J are TRBV7-7 and TRBJ1-5, with D possibly being TRBD1 (5 bases). The CDR3 spans 13 residues. V lost 4 bases, J lost 7 bases, and 11 bases lay in between. Germline V CDR1 and CDR2: SSHAT, FNYEAQ (reference sequence). Written as DNA, the CDR3 is TGTGCCAGCAGCTCTGGATGGGGCCAGCCCCAGCATTTT. Its translation: CASSSGWGQPQHF.

V usage is TRBV19 and J usage is TRBJ2-2; TRBD2 aligns across 11 bases. V lost 5 bases and J lost 6; bases outside the gene matches: 8. Per the germline V gene, CDR1 is LNHDA and CDR2 is SQIVND (reference sequence). This CDR3 region has 16 residues. The CDR3 nucleotides are TGTGCCAGTAGTTTTAGCGGGAGGGCCGGGGCCGGGGAGCTGTTTTTT. It encodes CASSFSGRAGAGELFF.

This chain links TRBV19 with TRBJ1-1, with 11 bases lining up with TRBD1. J was trimmed by 4 bases and V by 4 bases; bases with no gene match: 5. The germline V gene has CDR1 LNHDA and CDR2 SQIVND (reference sequence). The length of the CDR3 is 15 residues. The CDR3 DNA reads TGTGCCAGTAGTAGCTCCGGGACAGGGGGCACTGAAGCTTTCTTT. The encoded protein is CASSSSGTGGTEAFF. The full variable domain, completed using reference TRBV19 and TRBJ1-1, is DGGITQSPKYLFRKEGQNVTLSCEQNLNHDAMYWYRQDPGQGLRLIYYSQIVNDFQKGDIAEGYSVSREKKESFPLTVTSAQKNPTAFYLCASSSSGTGGTEAFFGQGTRLTVV.

The CDR3 spells CASSPDGPNQPQHF. The CDR3 nucleotides are TGTGCCAGCAGCCCGGACGGACCCAATCAGCCCCAGCATTTT. This sequence joins TRBV7-2 and TRBJ1-5; D unclear. Germline CDR1 is SGHTA and CDR2 is FQGNSA. The CDR3 runs 14 residues. V was pared by 5 bases and J by 3 bases, with 11 bases between. The whole variable domain, filled in from reference TRBV7-2 and TRBJ1-5, reads GAGVSQSPSNKVTEKGKDVELRCDPISGHTALYWYRQSLGQGLEFLIYFQGNSAPDKSGLPSDRFSAERTGGSVSTLTIQRTQQEDSAVYLCASSPDGPNQPQHFGDGTRLSIL.

V gene TRBV10-3 combines with J gene TRBJ1-3; perhaps TRBD1 as D (5 bases). The CDR3 is 15 amino acids. V lost 4 bases to trimming and J lost 2 bases, with 12 bases between them. CDR1 is ENHRY, CDR2 SYGVKD, per germline. DNA for the CDR3: TGTGCCATCAGTGGGACACTTGGGCCTGGAAACACCATATATTTT. Translated, it gives CAISGTLGPGNTIYF.

The chain links TRBV5-1 to TRBJ2-7; 8 nucleotides align to TRBD1. This CDR3 has 15 residues. Trimming removed 6 bases from V and 4 bases from J; junction bases left unmatched: 12. Germline V gene data show CDR1 as SGHRS and CDR2 as YFSETQ. CDR3 in amino acids: CASTLLTGAAYEQYF. The CDR3, as DNA: TGCGCCAGCACCCTACTGACAGGGGCGGCGTACGAGCAGTACTTC.

The V and J genes are TRBV3-1 (or the pseudogene TRBV3-2) and TRBJ1-2; weak D call: TRBD1 (5 bases). Germline V gene data show CDR1 as LGHDT and CDR2 as YNNKEL (reference sequence). V shed 1 base and J shed 4 bases, with 19 bases lying between them. This CDR3 spans 17 amino acids. Here the CDR3 reads CASSQAMLARGGYGYTF. The CDR3 DNA follows: TGTGCCAGCAGCCAAGCCATGCTGGCCCGGGGCGGCTATGGCTACACCTTC.

V and J are TRBV12-3 or TRBV12-4 and TRBJ2-2, with D perhaps given as TRBD1 or TRBD2 (5 bases each). The CDR3 is 12 amino acids. V was pared by 8 bases and J by 6 bases, with 10 bases between. CDR3 region: CASRRGAGELFF. As DNA, the CDR3 is TGTGCCAGCCGAAGAGGGGCCGGGGAGCTGTTTTTT.

This sequence joins TRBV7-2 and TRBJ2-3, with 10 nucleotides matching TRBD2. CDR1 is SGHTA, CDR2 FQGNSA, per germline. CDR3 length equals 16 residues. V dropped 1 base and J dropped 5; count of bases not matched to a gene: 6. The CDR3 reads CASSLVAGGQGDTQYF. The CDR3 DNA reads TGTGCCAGCAGCTTAGTAGCGGGGGGCCAGGGAGATACGCAGTATTTT.

The gene calls are TRBV6-5 and TRBJ1-5; D gene ambiguous. CDR1 MNHEY and CDR2 SVGAGI come from the germline V gene. The CDR3 length is 13 residues. Trimming removed 5 bases from V and 5 bases from J, with 10 bases in between. The CDR3 region is CASSPRWDQPQHF. DNA for the CDR3: TGTGCCAGCAGTCCTCGGTGGGATCAGCCCCAGCATTTT.